The 31 T cell receptor beta chains in this list originate from one sample, sequenced in a study of T cell responses to AZD1222 COVID-19 vaccine. TCRdb's table, derived via immunoSEQ multiplex PCR, lists solely in-frame clones and lacks some. In the table there are roughly 140,000 clones, roughly nine tenths of which are singletons. Sequenced material: peripheral blood, taken 28 days after the second AZD1222 dose. These receptors were taken from an adult who received the AZD1222 COVID-19 vaccine.

The rearrangement joins TRBV27 to TRBJ1-6; D uncertain. The germline CDR1 and CDR2 sequences are MNHEY and SMNVEV (reference sequence). This CDR3 region has 16 residues. V lost 8 bases, J lost 0 bases, and 14 bases lay in between. Here the CDR3 reads CASGYLQSSYNSPLHF. CDR3 nucleotides: TGTGCCAGCGGATACCTTCAGAGCTCCTATAATTCACCCCTCCACTTT.

The V gene is TRBV7-9, the J gene TRBJ1-5; tentative D call: TRBD1 (5 bases). With 5 bases removed from V and 5 bases from J, the gap between germline ends came to 13 bases. CDR3 length equals 14 residues. The germline V gene has CDR1 SEHNR and CDR2 FQNEAQ (reference sequence). DNA for the CDR3: TGTGCCAGCAGCCACCCGTCGGGGGATCAGCCCCAGCATTTT. Translated: CASSHPSGDQPQHF.

The rearrangement uses TRBV5-1 and TRBJ1-1; weak D call: TRBD1 (5 bases). Germline V gene lookup returns CDR1 SGHRS and CDR2 YFSETQ. The CDR3 has 14 residues. V was cut by 4 bases and J by 4 bases, with 14 bases left in between. CDR3 coding DNA: TGCGCCAGCAGCCTCGAGGGGACCGGCACTGAAGCTTTCTTT. Its translation: CASSLEGTGTEAFF.

This clone was counted between two and nine times. The chain uses TRBV10-1 and TRBJ2-7; D is uncertain. Germline values: CDR1 WNHNN, CDR2 SYGVQD (reference sequence). V gave up 3 bases and J gave up 0 bases, with 3 bases separating them. CDR3 length: 12 amino acids. The CDR3 loop reads CASSDSSYEQYF. The CDR3 nucleotides are TGCGCCAGCAGTGATTCCTCCTACGAGCAGTACTTC.

The J gene is TRBJ1-5, the V gene TRBV28; no clear D. There are 16 residues in the CDR3. Germline CDR1 is MDHEN and CDR2 is SYDVKM. V lost 2 bases to trimming and J lost 1 base, with 12 bases between them. The CDR3 DNA sequence: TGTGCCAGCAGTTTAAGGGCCCACGGGAGCAATCAGCCCCAGCATTTT. Translation gives CASSLRAHGSNQPQHF.

The V call is TRBV6-2 or TRBV6-3, the J call TRBJ2-7, with D possibly TRBD1 on 5 matching bases. CDR1 is MNHEY and CDR2 is SVGEGT in the germline V gene. Between the trimmed V and J ends, which lost 2 bases and 8 bases, there was a span of 16 bases. The CDR3 has 14 residues. The CDR3 coding sequence is TGTGCCAGCAGTTACGACAGTTACTCTACGCAGCAGTACTTC. Translation gives CASSYDSYSTQQYF.

This rearrangement joins TRBV7-2 to TRBJ2-2, with D hard to call. From germline, CDR1 is SGHTA and CDR2 FQGNSA. V dropped 4 bases and J dropped 6 bases, with 12 bases sitting between them. The CDR3 consists of 14 residues. CDR3 residues: CASSSALGSGELFF. CDR3 nucleotide sequence: TGTGCCAGCAGCTCGGCGTTGGGGTCCGGGGAGCTGTTTTTT.

This chain links TRBV24-1 with TRBJ1-2; TRBD1 matches 10 bases. V lost 5 bases, J lost 3 bases, and 5 bases stayed unmatched. The length of the CDR3 is 15 residues. Germline loops: CDR1 KGHDR, CDR2 SFDVKD. The CDR3 protein is CATSAGTGVDYGYTF. The CDR3 bases are TGTGCCACCAGTGCCGGGACAGGGGTAGACTATGGCTACACCTTC.

V gene TRBV28 combines with J gene TRBJ1-1; D unclear. There are 17 residues in the CDR3. V lost 4 bases and J lost 4, with 22 bases in between. The germline CDR1 and CDR2 sequences are MDHEN and SYDVKM. The chain's CDR3 is CASSSPPIAVVGTEAFF. In DNA, the CDR3 is TGTGCCAGCAGTTCCCCCCCCATCGCGGTTGTCGGCACTGAAGCTTTCTTT.

This sequence joins TRBV12-3 or TRBV12-4 and TRBJ1-2; the D gene is possibly TRBD1 (5 bases). The V end was cut by 7 bases, the J end by 9 bases, with 12 bases between. The CDR3 covers 11 residues. The chain's CDR3 is CASMGESRYTF. The CDR3 DNA reads as TGTGCCAGCATGGGGGAGTCTCGCTACACCTTC.

Regarding this clone: Likely a read error: the CDR3 ends without its conserved phenylalanine or tryptophan. The DNA is omitted, as the CDR3 cannot be located on it reliably, and the CDR3 follows TCRdb's listing. This chain connects TRBV10-2 to TRBJ2-7; the table's D call of TRBD1 was not tested on the DNA. The length of the CDR3 is 11 amino acids, counting both ends. Germline CDR1 WSHSY, CDR2 SAAADI. CDR3 loop: CASSDYRGRVL.

V gene TRBV5-1 combines with J gene TRBJ2-2; D is possibly TRBD2 (7 bases). With 7 bases removed from V and 5 bases from J, the gap between germline ends came to 18 bases. Germline values: CDR1 SGHRS, CDR2 YFSETQ. CDR3 length equals 15 residues. The CDR3 loop is CASRGGGAGTGELFF. In DNA form, the CDR3 reads TGCGCCAGCCGTGGGGGGGGCGCAGGGACCGGGGAGCTGTTTTTT.

The chain couples TRBV27 to TRBJ1-5; D is ambiguous. V lost 6 bases to trimming and J lost 0 bases, with 12 bases between them. The CDR3 length is 15 residues. CDR1 and CDR2 from the germline V gene are MNHEY and SMNVEV (reference sequence). CDR3 nucleotides: TGTGCCAGCAGGCAGCTGTACCTTAGCAATCAGCCCCAGCATTTT. This gives the protein CASRQLYLSNQPQHF.

This clone was seen a single time. This chain connects TRBV27 to TRBJ1-2; perhaps TRBD1 as D (5 bases). Germline lookup yields CDR1 MNHEY and CDR2 SMNVEV (reference sequence). The CDR3 is made up of 15 amino acids. Trimming removed 3 bases from V and 4 bases from J, with 15 bases in between. In nucleotides, the CDR3 is TGTGCCAGCAGTTTTTCCGGGACGCCCCGCTATGGCTACACCTTC. Amino acids: CASSFSGTPRYGYTF.

J is TRBJ1-3 and V is TRBV18, with 9 positions matching TRBD1. This CDR3 has 15 residues. CDR1 and CDR2 from the germline V gene are KGHSH and LQKENI. V lost 4 bases, J lost 0 bases, and 1 base stayed unmatched. The CDR3 coding sequence is TGTGCCAGCTCACGGGACAGGGTCTCTGGAAACACCATATATTTT. It codes for CASSRDRVSGNTIYF. The full variable domain, completed using reference TRBV18 and TRBJ1-3, is NAGVMQNPRHLVRRRGQEARLRCSPMKGHSHVYWYRQLPEEGLKFMVYLQKENIIDESGMPKERFSAEFPKEGPSILRIQQVVRGDSAAYFCASSRDRVSGNTIYFGEGSWLTVV.

The J gene is TRBJ1-5, the V gene TRBV12-3 or TRBV12-4; tentatively, D is TRBD1 (5 bases). With 7 bases removed from V and 7 bases from J, the gap between germline ends came to 14 bases. This CDR3 is 13 amino acids long. The CDR3 sequence: CASTRGRGQPQHF. For the CDR3, the DNA is TGTGCCAGCACCCGGGGCCGCGGGCAGCCCCAGCATTTT.

The CDR3 coding sequence is TGTGCCAGTAGTGACAGATCAGGCCGGGTGGAGGCTTTCTTT. Amino acids: CASSDRSGRVEAFF. The chain links TRBV19 to TRBJ1-1; weak D call: TRBD1 (5 bases). Germline V gene sequence: CDR1 LNHDA, CDR2 SQIVND (reference sequence). Trimming took 5 bases from V and 11 from J, leaving 21 bases between them. The CDR3 length is 14 residues. Based on the CDR3 plus reference TRBV19 and TRBJ1-1, the full variable domain is DGGITQSPKYLFRKEGQNVTLSCEQNLNHDAMYWYRQDPGQGLRLIYYSQIVNDFQKGDIAEGYSVSREKKESFPLTVTSAQKNPTAFYLCASSDRSGRVEAFFGQGTRLTVV.

CDR3 region: CASSPHRYNEQFF. DNA of the CDR3: TGTGCCAGTAGCCCGCACCGCTACAATGAGCAGTTCTTC. The chain recombines TRBV19 with TRBJ2-1, with D unclear. Germline CDR1 LNHDA, CDR2 SQIVND (reference sequence). The CDR3 covers 13 residues. V lost 6 bases, J lost 3 bases, and 9 bases lay in between. The full variable domain, its missing parts supplied by reference TRBV19 and TRBJ2-1, is DGGITQSPKYLFRKEGQNVTLSCEQNLNHDAMYWYRQDPGQGLRLIYYSQIVNDFQKGDIAEGYSVSREKKESFPLTVTSAQKNPTAFYLCASSPHRYNEQFFGPGTRLTVL.

The J gene is TRBJ2-5, the V gene TRBV29-1, with 9 bases fitting TRBD1. Trimming at V came to 0 bases and at J to 2 bases, leaving 10 bases not matched to a gene. This CDR3 comprises 17 residues. CDR1 and CDR2 (germline): SQVTM, ANQGSEA. The CDR3 sequence is CSVEEMGQGFSQETQYF. Written as DNA, the CDR3 is TGCAGCGTTGAAGAGATGGGACAGGGTTTCTCTCAAGAGACCCAGTACTTC.

The chain carries TRBV5-1 and TRBJ2-7; 8 nucleotides line up with TRBD2. This CDR3 contains 18 residues. The V gene's germline CDR1 is SGHRS and CDR2 YFSETQ. V trimming: 2 bases; J trimming: 0 bases; junction bases outside the gene matches: 13. The CDR3 DNA follows: TGCGCCAGCAGCTTAGGTCCTCAGCGGGAGCCGAGCTCCTACGAGCAGTACTTC. The encoded protein is CASSLGPQREPSSYEQYF.

In this sample, this clone turned up once. The chain employs TRBV13 and TRBJ1-1; the match to TRBD1 covers 9 bases. The CDR3 runs 13 residues. V lost 0 bases and J lost 10; bases outside the gene matches: 3. In germline, CDR1 is PRHDT, CDR2 FYEKMQ (reference sequence). The CDR3 loop is CASSLGGQGRAFF. The CDR3 nucleotides are TGTGCCAGCAGCTTAGGTGGACAGGGGAGAGCTTTCTTT.

The chain uses TRBV5-1 and TRBJ1-1; D remains unclear. CDR1 SGHRS and CDR2 YFSETQ come from the germline V gene. The CDR3 length is 14 residues. With 0 bases removed from V and 1 base from J, the gap between germline ends came to 7 bases. DNA of the CDR3: TGCGCCAGCAGCTTGGTCGGGCAGAACACTGAAGCTTTCTTT. Its protein is CASSLVGQNTEAFF.

This clone came up once. The genes are TRBV3-1 (or the pseudogene TRBV3-2) and TRBJ2-1, with a tentative D call TRBD2 (6 bases). V was trimmed by 0 bases and J by 8 bases, leaving 17 bases between them. In germline, CDR1 is LGHDT, CDR2 YNNKEL (reference sequence). The CDR3 extends over 16 amino acids. The CDR3 DNA follows: TGTGCCAGCAGCCAAGATACTCGACTCCGGAGGGATGAGCAGTTCTTC. Translation gives CASSQDTRLRRDEQFF.

The chain links TRBV27 to TRBJ2-7, with D possibly TRBD1 on 5 matching bases. Germline lookup yields CDR1 MNHEY and CDR2 SMNVEV (reference sequence). With 3 bases removed from V and 4 bases from J, the gap between germline ends came to 10 bases. The CDR3 loop spans 13 amino acids. The CDR3 nucleotides are TGTGCCAGCAGTTTGCAGGGCGTTTACGAGCAGTACTTC. Translated: CASSLQGVYEQYF.

The J gene is TRBJ2-3, the V gene TRBV9, with TRBD2 matching over 12 bases. This CDR3 spans 18 amino acids. Germline CDR1 is SGDLS and CDR2 is YYNGEE. Trimming removed 1 base from V and 5 bases from J; junction bases left unmatched: 11. In DNA form, the CDR3 reads TGTGCCAGCAGCGTAAGCGCTAGCGGGAGGGCCTTGAAAGATACGCAGTATTTT. Protein: CASSVSASGRALKDTQYF.

The CDR3 loop is CASSLSGRASGNTIYF. The CDR3 nucleotides are TGTGCCAGCAGTTTATCGGGCAGGGCATCAGGAAACACCATATATTTT. The chain couples TRBV27 to TRBJ1-3, with D possibly matching TRBD1 (5 bases). From germline, CDR1 is MNHEY and CDR2 SMNVEV (reference sequence). V was clipped by 0 bases and J by 4 bases, with 13 bases between them. This CDR3 has 16 amino acids.

The rearrangement uses TRBV3-1 (or the pseudogene TRBV3-2) and TRBJ1-2; 9 bases are shared with TRBD1. V lost 4 bases and J lost 10; bases outside the gene matches: 7. In germline, CDR1 is LGHDT, CDR2 YNNKEL (reference sequence). The CDR3 is 13 residues long. CDR3: CASSLPGTGFYTF. The CDR3 nucleotides read TGTGCCAGCAGCCTCCCCGGGACAGGGTTCTACACCTTC.

The chain recombines TRBV9 with TRBJ2-7, with 11 bases lining up with TRBD2. The CDR3 consists of 14 residues. Germline loops: CDR1 SGDLS, CDR2 YYNGEE. Germline trimming cut 3 bases from V and 4 bases from J; bases unmatched to any gene: 3. The chain's CDR3 is CASSATSGTYEQYF. CDR3 DNA sequence: TGTGCCAGCAGCGCGACTAGCGGGACGTACGAGCAGTACTTC.

CDR3 nucleotide sequence: TGTGCCATCAGTGAGTCAGACGGCAGGGGGGGTACTGAAGCTTTCTTT. As protein: CAISESDGRGGTEAFF. J is TRBJ1-1 and V is TRBV10-3, with TRBD1 matching over 7 bases. The germline V gene has CDR1 ENHRY and CDR2 SYGVKD. The CDR3 runs to 16 residues. V lost 0 bases and J lost 5; bases outside the gene matches: 9.

The chain links TRBV7-9 to TRBJ2-4, with TRBD2 matching 8 bases. Per germline, CDR1 SEHNR and CDR2 FQNEAQ (reference sequence). This CDR3 region has 18 residues. V was clipped by 5 bases and J by 9 bases; unmatched bases: 21. The CDR3 region is CASSHTTQPGLGRRIQYF. CDR3 DNA sequence: TGTGCCAGCAGCCATACGACCCAACCGGGACTAGGTCGCCGCATTCAGTACTTC.

This chain links TRBV27 with TRBJ1-1; 9 nucleotides line up with TRBD1. The CDR3 loop spans 15 amino acids. The trim removed 10 bases at V and 6 bases at J, leaving 15 bases unmatched. Germline CDR1 is MNHEY and CDR2 is SMNVEV (reference sequence). The CDR3, as DNA: TGTGCCACCGTGTATCGAGGGACAGGGAAGTCTGAAGCTTTCTTT. This codes for CATVYRGTGKSEAFF.